Below, 30 T cell receptor beta chains from the same sample are listed, as sequenced in a study of shared clonotypes between healthy human individuals. Generated by immunoSEQ multiplex PCR, the TCRdb table keeps only in-frame clones and is missing some. The sample has 2 million to 2.5 million clones, about 94% seen once. The sample was naive CD4+ T cells sorted from blood. Described subset: CD45RA+ positively selected. These receptors all come from a man aged 18 to 35 in good health.

The chain couples TRBV25-1 to TRBJ2-3; 8 bases line up with TRBD2. V was clipped by 7 bases and J by 1 base; unmatched bases: 7. Germline CDR1 MGHDK, CDR2 SYGVNS. The CDR3 loop spans 15 amino acids. CDR3 nucleotide sequence: TGTGCCAGCAAGGGGAGCGGGAGCGGCACAGATACGCAGTATTTT. Protein sequence: CASKGSGSGTDTQYF.

The chain recombines TRBV5-4 with TRBJ2-7, with TRBD2 matching 7 bases. This CDR3 has 16 amino acids. The ends lost 4 bases at V and 4 bases at J; junction bases unmatched: 14. The germline V gene has CDR1 SGHNT and CDR2 YYREEE (reference sequence). The CDR3 DNA is TGTGCCAGCAGCCCGGGGGGAGCGGGTCCGACTTACGAGCAGTACTTC. Translating gives CASSPGGAGPTYEQYF.

The chain employs TRBV5-1 and TRBJ2-1; tentatively, D is TRBD1 (6 bases). This CDR3 has 16 residues. Germline V lookup: CDR1 SGHRS, CDR2 YFSETQ. The V end was cut by 3 bases, the J end by 4 bases, with 17 bases between. As DNA, the CDR3 is TGCGCCAGCAGCTCAAACCACGGGACATCATACAATGAGCAGTTCTTC. This encodes CASSSNHGTSYNEQFF.

This rearrangement joins TRBV6-1 to TRBJ1-2, with 9 bases that match TRBD1. There are 13 residues in the CDR3. V gave up 6 bases and J gave up 8 bases; unmatched junction bases: 7. Germline V CDR1 and CDR2: MNHNS, SASEGT. CDR3 coding DNA: TGTGCCAGCAGACGAGGACAGGGGAACGGCTACACCTTC. Protein product: CASRRGQGNGYTF.

The chain carries TRBV7-3 and TRBJ1-5; D might be TRBD1 (6 bases). Germline V gene lookup returns CDR1 SGHTA and CDR2 FQGTGA. V shed 6 bases and J shed 6 bases, with 12 bases lying between them. The CDR3 length is 13 residues. The CDR3 here is CASSPGVGQPQHF. The CDR3 region has the DNA TGTGCCAGCAGTCCAGGGGTGGGTCAGCCCCAGCATTTT.

In regard to this clone: The sample has other DNA sequences that encode this CDR3 too. The chain has TRBV4-1 and TRBJ1-1; D gene uncertain. V lost 7 bases and J lost 1, with 10 bases in between. Germline V CDR1 and CDR2: MGHRA, YSYEKL. The CDR3 runs to 13 residues. CDR3 nucleotide sequence: TGCGCCAGCAATCTGGACGGGAACACTGAAGCTTTCTTT. This codes for CASNLDGNTEAFF.

The V and J genes are TRBV27 and TRBJ2-5; 12 nucleotides match TRBD2. Germline V CDR1 and CDR2: MNHEY, SMNVEV (reference sequence). Unmatched junction bases numbered 4, after V lost 4 bases and J lost 4 bases. The length of the CDR3 is 15 residues. The CDR3 loop reads CASSSLAGGPETQYF. CDR3 DNA sequence: TGTGCCAGCAGTTCACTAGCGGGAGGTCCAGAGACCCAGTACTTC.

This clone has a single count. This chain connects TRBV5-1 to TRBJ2-1; D unclear. Germline CDR1 and CDR2: SGHRS and YFSETQ. This CDR3 is built from 16 residues. V was pared by 6 bases and J by 4 bases, with 20 bases between. The CDR3 is CASTVAASYPYNEQFF. DNA of the CDR3: TGCGCCAGCACCGTTGCGGCCTCCTACCCGTACAATGAGCAGTTCTTC.

The chain combines TRBV18 with TRBJ1-2; no reliable D call. V shed 3 bases and J shed 6 bases, with 20 bases lying between them. Germline-derived CDR1 and CDR2 are KGHSH and LQKENI. This CDR3 contains 16 residues. The CDR3 DNA is TGTGCCAGCTCACCGCCGGGAAACGTGGTGGGTGATGGCTACACCTTC. It specifies CASSPPGNVVGDGYTF.

The genes are TRBV25-1 and TRBJ1-2, with 7 bases that match TRBD1. The germline V gene has CDR1 MGHDK and CDR2 SYGVNS. This CDR3 comprises 14 residues. Germline trimming cut 4 bases from V and 4 bases from J; bases unmatched to any gene: 6. The CDR3 protein is CASSGQGQFYGYTF. Written as DNA, the CDR3 is TGTGCCAGCAGTGGACAGGGCCAATTCTATGGCTACACCTTC.

The genes are TRBV7-2 and TRBJ1-3; D not resolved. The V gene lost 1 base and the J gene lost 0 bases, with 10 bases spanning the gap. This CDR3 has 16 residues. Per germline, CDR1 SGHTA and CDR2 FQGNSA. The CDR3 loop is CASSLGGRSSGNTIYF. Here the CDR3 DNA reads TGTGCCAGCAGCTTAGGTGGGCGGAGCTCTGGAAACACCATATATTTT.

The chain is built from TRBV19 and TRBJ1-5; 7 bases fit TRBD1. Germline V gene sequence: CDR1 LNHDA, CDR2 SQIVND (reference sequence). The CDR3 sequence is 13 residues long. J lost 4 bases, V lost 8 bases, and 5 bases had no gene match. The DNA of the CDR3 is TGTGCCAGTGAACAGGGGAAGAATCAGCCCCAGCATTTT. Its translation: CASEQGKNQPQHF.

To note about this clone: This sample also contains other DNA sequences that code for the same CDR3. The V call is TRBV2, the J call TRBJ1-6; 9 bases fit TRBD1. V trimming: 4 bases; J trimming: 7 bases; junction bases outside the gene matches: 2. Germline V gene lookup returns CDR1 SNHLY and CDR2 FYNNEI. The CDR3 consists of 14 residues. The CDR3 spells CASSGDRDNSPLHF. CDR3 nucleotide sequence: TGTGCCAGCAGTGGGGACAGGGACAATTCACCCCTCCACTTT.

V and J are TRBV19 and TRBJ2-2, with D possibly being TRBD2 (7 bases). The CDR3 extends over 14 amino acids. Germline V gene data show CDR1 as LNHDA and CDR2 as SQIVND (reference sequence). V was cut by 8 bases and J by 2 bases, with 12 bases left in between. The CDR3 sequence is CASRTAGNTGELFF. The CDR3 bases are TGTGCCAGTCGGACAGCGGGAAACACCGGGGAGCTGTTTTTT.

Here the CDR3 DNA reads TGCGCCAGCAGCCAAGTTTGGGGAGGTGACACTGAAGCTTTCTTT. This encodes CASSQVWGGDTEAFF. V and J are TRBV4-3 and TRBJ1-1; D not resolved. V lost 1 base and J lost 3, with 12 bases in between. The germline V gene encodes CDR1 LGHNA and CDR2 YSLEER. The CDR3 loop spans 15 amino acids.

The rearrangement links TRBV28 to TRBJ1-6; TRBD1 aligns across 8 bases. J was trimmed by 9 bases and V by 5 bases; bases with no gene match: 15. From germline, CDR1 is MDHEN and CDR2 SYDVKM. The CDR3 is made up of 17 amino acids. CDR3 sequence: CASSPQRTGKMRSPLHF. The CDR3, as DNA: TGTGCCAGCAGTCCCCAAAGGACAGGGAAGATGCGTTCACCCCTCCACTTT.

The chain couples TRBV5-1 to TRBJ2-1; D might be TRBD2 (5 bases). Germline values: CDR1 SGHRS, CDR2 YFSETQ. V was trimmed by 0 bases and J by 7 bases, leaving 8 bases between them. This CDR3 contains 13 residues. For the CDR3, the DNA is TGCGCCAGCAGCTTGGATATAGCGAATGAGCAGTTCTTC. This codes for CASSLDIANEQFF.

The genes are TRBV29-1 and TRBJ1-5; 7 positions agree with TRBD1. The CDR3 contains 13 residues. Unmatched junction bases numbered 6, after V lost 4 bases and J lost 6 bases. Germline loops: CDR1 SQVTM, CDR2 ANQGSEA. The CDR3, as DNA: TGCAGCGTTGGTGTAGGGGGCGGTCAGCCCCAGCATTTT. Translating it yields CSVGVGGGQPQHF.

This sequence joins TRBV30 and TRBJ2-5, with 9 nucleotides matching TRBD1. The CDR3 has 14 residues. Germline assignment: CDR1 GTSNPN and CDR2 SVGIG (reference sequence). V lost 0 bases and J lost 4; bases outside the gene matches: 3. In DNA form, the CDR3 reads TGTGCCTGGAGTGTCGGGACAGGGATAGAGACCCAGTACTTC. It yields the protein CAWSVGTGIETQYF.

A remark on this clone: The same CDR3 also results from other DNA sequences found in this sample. The chain uses TRBV6-5 and TRBJ2-7; TRBD1 agrees at 10 bases. CDR1 and CDR2 from the germline V gene are MNHEY and SVGAGI. Germline trimming cut 2 bases from V and 4 bases from J; bases unmatched to any gene: 2. The CDR3 consists of 14 residues. CDR3 amino acids: CASSYRDRGYEQYF. Here the CDR3 DNA reads TGTGCCAGCAGTTACAGGGACAGGGGTTACGAGCAGTACTTC.

V and J are TRBV11-2 and TRBJ2-1; unclear D gene. Germline V gene sequence: CDR1 SGHAT, CDR2 FQNNGV. Trimming stripped 7 bases from V and 5 bases from J, with 18 bases between. The CDR3 is made up of 15 amino acids. The CDR3 loop is CASNLQGPANNEQFF. DNA for the CDR3: TGTGCCAGCAACCTTCAAGGGCCAGCCAACAATGAGCAGTTCTTC.

The genes are TRBV11-3 and TRBJ2-2, with 10 bases fitting TRBD2. V shed 0 bases and J 1 base; nucleotides not matched to a gene: 2. CDR1 is SGHNT, CDR2 YENEEA, per germline. The CDR3 runs 17 residues. The CDR3: CASSLDRTSGNTGELFF. The CDR3, as DNA: TGTGCCAGCAGCTTAGACCGGACTAGCGGGAACACCGGGGAGCTGTTTTTT.

This sequence joins TRBV5-4 and TRBJ2-1, with TRBD2 matching over 11 bases. The germline V gene has CDR1 SGHNT and CDR2 YYREEE (reference sequence). V lost 3 bases to trimming and J lost 9 bases; unmatched junction nucleotides: 8. The CDR3 loop spans 15 amino acids. CDR3 protein: CASSSGGLAVGEQFF. In nucleotides, the CDR3 is TGTGCCAGCAGCTCCGGGGGACTAGCGGTGGGTGAGCAGTTCTTC.

The chain links TRBV7-9 to TRBJ1-2; TRBD1 matches 7 bases. V shed 4 bases, J shed 2 bases, and the junction held 7 bases outside the gene matches. CDR3 length: 15 residues. CDR1 is SEHNR and CDR2 is FQNEAQ in the germline V gene (reference sequence). CDR3 DNA: TGTGCCAGCAGCTCGCCGACAGGGAGAAACTATGGCTACACCTTC. Its protein product is CASSSPTGRNYGYTF.

The chain uses TRBV6-1 and TRBJ1-1, with D hard to call. Trimming removed 6 bases at V and 4 bases at J, with 15 bases between. Germline V CDR1 and CDR2: MNHNS, SASEGT. The CDR3 extends over 14 amino acids. The CDR3: CASSPRWEGTEAFF. CDR3 bases: TGTGCCAGCAGCCCTCGGTGGGAAGGCACTGAAGCTTTCTTT.

This rearrangement joins TRBV30 to TRBJ2-5, with 10 nucleotides matching TRBD1. CDR1 is GTSNPN, CDR2 SVGIG, per germline (reference sequence). This CDR3 region has 13 residues. V shed 7 bases and J 4 bases; nucleotides not matched to a gene: 6. The CDR3 DNA follows: TGTGCCTTGGGACAGGGGCTAAGAGAGACCCAGTACTTC. This translates into CALGQGLRETQYF.

V and J are TRBV18 and TRBJ2-7; D gene unclear. Per germline, CDR1 KGHSH and CDR2 LQKENI. Between the trimmed V and J ends, which lost 0 bases and 7 bases, there was a span of 13 bases. The CDR3 totals 14 residues. CDR3 loop: CASSPPTSVGEQYF. The CDR3 bases are TGTGCCAGCTCACCACCGACAAGCGTGGGGGAGCAGTACTTC. The complete variable domain, with remaining parts taken from reference TRBV18 and TRBJ2-7, reads NAGVMQNPRHLVRRRGQEARLRCSPMKGHSHVYWYRQLPEEGLKFMVYLQKENIIDESGMPKERFSAEFPKEGPSILRIQQVVRGDSAAYFCASSPPTSVGEQYFGPGTRLTVT.

The rearrangement joins TRBV27 to TRBJ1-4; perhaps TRBD1 as D (5 bases). The V and J ends lost 0 bases and 6 bases respectively, with 11 bases between them. CDR1 and CDR2 (germline): MNHEY, SMNVEV (reference sequence). The CDR3 is made up of 15 amino acids. The CDR3 loop reads CASSLSAGIYEKLFF. The CDR3 nucleotides read TGTGCCAGCAGTTTATCCGCAGGGATCTATGAAAAACTGTTTTTT. The full variable domain, with the rest looked up from reference TRBV27 and TRBJ1-4, is EAQVTQNPRYLITVTGKKLTVTCSQNMNHEYMSWYRQDPGLGLRQIYYSMNVEVTDKGDVPEGYKVSRKEKRNFPLILESPSPNQTSLYFCASSLSAGIYEKLFFGSGTQLSVL.

J is TRBJ2-3 and V is TRBV5-3; D is ambiguous. TRBV5-3 is an open reading frame, and its role is uncertain. The V gene lost 1 base and the J gene lost 1 base, with 4 bases spanning the gap. The CDR3 spans 13 residues. DNA for the CDR3: TGTGCCAGAAGCTTGTACTGCACAGATACGCAGTATTTT. Protein product: CARSLYCTDTQYF.

V gene TRBV30 combines with J gene TRBJ1-1, with D uncertain. Germline lookup yields CDR1 GTSNPN and CDR2 SVGIG (reference sequence). There are 12 residues in the CDR3. Trimming pared 3 bases from V and 5 bases from J, leaving 10 bases between. The CDR3 sequence: CAWSWQATEAFF. In DNA, the CDR3 is TGTGCCTGGAGCTGGCAGGCGACTGAAGCTTTCTTT.